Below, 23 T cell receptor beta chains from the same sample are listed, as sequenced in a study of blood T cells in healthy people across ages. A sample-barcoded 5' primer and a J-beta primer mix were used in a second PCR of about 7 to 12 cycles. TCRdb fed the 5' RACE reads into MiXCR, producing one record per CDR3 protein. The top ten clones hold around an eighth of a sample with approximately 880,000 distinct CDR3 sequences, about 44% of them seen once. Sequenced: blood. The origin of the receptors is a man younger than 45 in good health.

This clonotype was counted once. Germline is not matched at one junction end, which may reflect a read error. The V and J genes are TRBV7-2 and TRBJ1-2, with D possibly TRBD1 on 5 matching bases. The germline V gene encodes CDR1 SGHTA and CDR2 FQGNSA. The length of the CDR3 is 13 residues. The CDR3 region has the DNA TGTGCCTGCAGCTTCGACAGCATCTATGGCTACACCTTC. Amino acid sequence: CACSFDSIYGYTF.

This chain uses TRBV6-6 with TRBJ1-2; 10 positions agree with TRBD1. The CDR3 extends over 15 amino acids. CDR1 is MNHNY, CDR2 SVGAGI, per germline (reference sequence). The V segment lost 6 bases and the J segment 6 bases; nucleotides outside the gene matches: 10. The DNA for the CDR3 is TGTGCCAGCAGCCAACCGGGACAGGGGCTGAATGGCTACACCTTC. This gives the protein CASSQPGQGLNGYTF.

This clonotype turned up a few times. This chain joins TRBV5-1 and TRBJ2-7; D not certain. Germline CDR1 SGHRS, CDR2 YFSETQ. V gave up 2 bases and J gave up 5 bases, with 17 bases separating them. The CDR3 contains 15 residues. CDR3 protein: CASSFSSGLSNEQYF. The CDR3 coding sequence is TGCGCCAGCAGCTTCAGTTCCGGGTTGAGCAACGAGCAGTACTTC.

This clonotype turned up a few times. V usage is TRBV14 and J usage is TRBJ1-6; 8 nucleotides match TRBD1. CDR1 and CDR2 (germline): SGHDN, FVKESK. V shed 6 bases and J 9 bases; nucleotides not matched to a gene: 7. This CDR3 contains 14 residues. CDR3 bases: TGTGCCAGCAGGACAGGGGCCTCTAGTTCACCCCTCCACTTT. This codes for CASRTGASSSPLHF. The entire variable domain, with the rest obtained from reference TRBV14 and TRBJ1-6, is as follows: EAGVTQFPSHSVIEKGQTVTLRCDPISGHDNLYWYRRVMGKEIKFLLHFVKESKQDESGMPNNRFLAERTGGTYSTLKVQPAELEDSGVYFCASRTGASSSPLHFGNGTRLTVT.

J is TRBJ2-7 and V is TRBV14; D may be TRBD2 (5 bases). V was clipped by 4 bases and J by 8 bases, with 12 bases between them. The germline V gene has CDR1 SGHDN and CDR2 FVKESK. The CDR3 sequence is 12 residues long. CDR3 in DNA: TGTGCCAGCAGCCTAACTACGGGGAAGCAGTACTTC. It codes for CASSLTTGKQYF.

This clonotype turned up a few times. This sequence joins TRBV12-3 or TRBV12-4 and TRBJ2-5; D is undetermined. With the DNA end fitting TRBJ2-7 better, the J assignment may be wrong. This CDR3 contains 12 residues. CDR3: CASSFSPDEQYF. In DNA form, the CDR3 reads TGTGCCAGCAGTTTTTCCCCCGACGAGCAGTACTTC.

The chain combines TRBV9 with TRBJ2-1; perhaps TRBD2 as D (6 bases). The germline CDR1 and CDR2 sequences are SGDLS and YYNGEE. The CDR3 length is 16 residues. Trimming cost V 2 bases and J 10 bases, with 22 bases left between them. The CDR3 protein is CASSVYSGGTGGEQFF. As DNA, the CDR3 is TGTGCCAGCAGCGTGTATAGCGGTGGGACTGGCGGGGAGCAGTTCTTC. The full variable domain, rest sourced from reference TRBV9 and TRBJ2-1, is DSGVTQTPKHLITATGQRVTLRCSPRSGDLSVYWYQQSLDQGLQFLIQYYNGEERAKGNILERFSAQQFPDLHSELNLSSLELGDSALYFCASSVYSGGTGGEQFFGPGTRLTVL.

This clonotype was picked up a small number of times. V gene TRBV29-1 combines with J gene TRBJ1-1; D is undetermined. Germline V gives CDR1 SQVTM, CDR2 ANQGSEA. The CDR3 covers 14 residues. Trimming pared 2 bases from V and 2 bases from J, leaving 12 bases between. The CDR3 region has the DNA TGCAGCGTTGAACAGTCCCGAGGTAACACTGAAGCTTTCTTT. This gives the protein CSVEQSRGNTEAFF.

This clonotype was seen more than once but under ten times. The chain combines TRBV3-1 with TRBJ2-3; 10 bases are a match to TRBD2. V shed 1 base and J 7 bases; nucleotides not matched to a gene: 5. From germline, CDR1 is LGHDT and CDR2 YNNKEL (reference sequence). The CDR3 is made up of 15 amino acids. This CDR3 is CASSQVKRGGHTQYF. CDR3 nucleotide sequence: TGTGCCAGCAGCCAAGTTAAGCGGGGGGGACATACGCAGTATTTT.

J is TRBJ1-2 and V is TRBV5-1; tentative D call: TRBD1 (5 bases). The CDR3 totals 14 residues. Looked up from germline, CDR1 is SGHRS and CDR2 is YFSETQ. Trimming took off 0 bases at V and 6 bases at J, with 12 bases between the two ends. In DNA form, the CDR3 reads TGCGCCAGCAGCTTGGCCGGGGCAGTTGATGGCTACACCTTC. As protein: CASSLAGAVDGYTF.

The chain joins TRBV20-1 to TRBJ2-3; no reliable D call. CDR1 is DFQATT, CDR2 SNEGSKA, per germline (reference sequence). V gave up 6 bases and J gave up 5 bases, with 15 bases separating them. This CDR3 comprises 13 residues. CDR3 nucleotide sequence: TGCAGTGCGGGGTCACTCGGCGAAGATACGCAGTATTTT. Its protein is CSAGSLGEDTQYF.

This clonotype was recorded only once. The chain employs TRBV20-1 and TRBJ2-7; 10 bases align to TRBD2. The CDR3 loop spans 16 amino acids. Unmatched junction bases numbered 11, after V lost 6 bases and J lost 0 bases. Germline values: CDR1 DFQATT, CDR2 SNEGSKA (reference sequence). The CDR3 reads CSAGPAGGGISYEQYF. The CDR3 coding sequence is TGCAGTGCAGGGCCAGCGGGAGGGGGAATCTCCTACGAGCAGTACTTC.

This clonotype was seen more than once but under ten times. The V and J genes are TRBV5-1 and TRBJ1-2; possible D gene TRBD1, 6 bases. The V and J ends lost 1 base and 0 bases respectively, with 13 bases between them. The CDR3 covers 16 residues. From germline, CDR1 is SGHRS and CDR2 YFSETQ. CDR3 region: CASSLSQGRANYGYTF. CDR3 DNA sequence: TGCGCCAGCAGCTTGAGCCAGGGGAGAGCTAACTATGGCTACACCTTC. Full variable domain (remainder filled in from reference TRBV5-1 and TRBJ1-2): KAGVTQTPRYLIKTRGQQVTLSCSPISGHRSVSWYQQTPGQGLQFLFEYFSETQRNKGNFPGRFSGRQFSNSRSEMNVSTLELGDSALYLCASSLSQGRANYGYTFGSGTRLTVV.

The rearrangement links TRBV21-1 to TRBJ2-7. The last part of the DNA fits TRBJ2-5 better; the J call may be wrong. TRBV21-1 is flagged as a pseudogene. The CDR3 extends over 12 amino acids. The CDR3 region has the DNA TGTGCCAGCAGCTTCATAGAAGAGACCCAGTACTTC. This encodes CASSFIEETQYF.

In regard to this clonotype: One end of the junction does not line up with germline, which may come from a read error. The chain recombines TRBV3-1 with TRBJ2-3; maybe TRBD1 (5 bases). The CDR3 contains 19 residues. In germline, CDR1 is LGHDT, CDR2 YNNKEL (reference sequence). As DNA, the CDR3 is TGTGCCAGAAGCCAAGTCTTATTCGATCGACAGCAAAGCACAGATACGCAGTATTTT. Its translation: CARSQVLFDRQQSTDTQYF.

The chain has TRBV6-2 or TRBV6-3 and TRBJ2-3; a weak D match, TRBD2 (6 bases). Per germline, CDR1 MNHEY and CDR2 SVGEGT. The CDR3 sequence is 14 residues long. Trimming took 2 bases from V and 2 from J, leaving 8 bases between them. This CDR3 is CASSYLDYTDTQYF. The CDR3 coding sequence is TGTGCCAGCAGTTACCTGGACTACACAGATACGCAGTATTTT.

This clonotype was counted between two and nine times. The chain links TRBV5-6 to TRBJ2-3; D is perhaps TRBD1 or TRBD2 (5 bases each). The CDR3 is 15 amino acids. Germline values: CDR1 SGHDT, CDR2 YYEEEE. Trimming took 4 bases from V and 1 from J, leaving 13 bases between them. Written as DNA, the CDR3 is TGTGCCAGCAGCCGGTCAGGGACGGGCACAGATACGCAGTATTTT. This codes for CASSRSGTGTDTQYF.

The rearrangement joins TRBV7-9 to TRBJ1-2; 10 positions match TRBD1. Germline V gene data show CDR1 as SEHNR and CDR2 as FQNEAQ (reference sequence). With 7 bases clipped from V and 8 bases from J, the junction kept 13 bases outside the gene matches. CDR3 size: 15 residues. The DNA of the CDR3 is TGTGCCAGCATACTCCTTCCCGGGACAGGGGTCGGCTACACCTTC. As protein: CASILLPGTGVGYTF. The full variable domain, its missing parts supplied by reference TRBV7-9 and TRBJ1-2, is DTGVSQNPRHKITKRGQNVTFRCDPISEHNRLYWYRQTLGQGPEFLTYFQNEAQLEKSRLLSDRFSAERPKGSFSTLEIQRTEQGDSAMYLCASILLPGTGVGYTFGSGTRLTVV.

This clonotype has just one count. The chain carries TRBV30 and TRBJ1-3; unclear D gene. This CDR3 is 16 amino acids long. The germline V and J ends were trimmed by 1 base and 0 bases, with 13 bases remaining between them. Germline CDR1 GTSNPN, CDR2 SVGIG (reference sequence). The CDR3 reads CAWSGFQPISGNTIYF. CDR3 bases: TGTGCCTGGAGTGGTTTCCAGCCGATCTCTGGAAACACCATATATTTT.

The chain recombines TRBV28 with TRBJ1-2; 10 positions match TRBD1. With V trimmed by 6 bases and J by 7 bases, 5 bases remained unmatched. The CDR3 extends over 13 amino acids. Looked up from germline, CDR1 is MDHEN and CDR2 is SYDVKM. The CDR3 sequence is CASRMTGGAGYTF. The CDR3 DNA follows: TGTGCCAGCAGGATGACAGGGGGCGCTGGCTACACCTTC.

CDR3 in DNA: TGCGCCAGCAGCCAAGAATGGGCTCCCCGGGACAGGCCATACGAGCAGTACTTC. Its protein product is CASSQEWAPRDRPYEQYF. The chain joins TRBV4-1 to TRBJ2-7; the match to TRBD1 covers 8 bases. Per germline, CDR1 MGHRA and CDR2 YSYEKL. After removal of 0 bases from V and 4 bases from J, the junction contained 14 bases not matched to a gene. This CDR3 has 18 residues.

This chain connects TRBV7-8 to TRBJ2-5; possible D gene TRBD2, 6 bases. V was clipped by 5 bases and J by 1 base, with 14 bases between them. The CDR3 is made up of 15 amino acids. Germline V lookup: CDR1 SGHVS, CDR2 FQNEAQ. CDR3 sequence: CASSPGEVSQETQYF. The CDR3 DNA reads TGTGCCAGCAGCCCGGGGGAAGTAAGCCAAGAGACCCAGTACTTC.

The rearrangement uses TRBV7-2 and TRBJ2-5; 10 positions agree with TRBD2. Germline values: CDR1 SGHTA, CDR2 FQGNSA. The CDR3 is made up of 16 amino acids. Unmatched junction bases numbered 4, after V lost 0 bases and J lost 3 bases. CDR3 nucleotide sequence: TGTGCCAGCAGCTTAGCGTGGCTAGCGGGGGAAGAGACCCAGTACTTC. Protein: CASSLAWLAGEETQYF.